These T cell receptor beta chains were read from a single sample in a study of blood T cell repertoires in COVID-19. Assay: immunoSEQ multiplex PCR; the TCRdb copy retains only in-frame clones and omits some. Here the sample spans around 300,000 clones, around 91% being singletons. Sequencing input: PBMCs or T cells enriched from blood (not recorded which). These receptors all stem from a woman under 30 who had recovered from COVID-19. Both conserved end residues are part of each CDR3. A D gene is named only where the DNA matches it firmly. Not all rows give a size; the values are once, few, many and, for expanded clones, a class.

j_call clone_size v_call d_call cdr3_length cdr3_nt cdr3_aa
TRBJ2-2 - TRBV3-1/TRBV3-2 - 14 TGTGCCAGCAGCCTCAGGGTCGGTACCGGGGAGCTGTTTTTT CASSLRVGTGELFF
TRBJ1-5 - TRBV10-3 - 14 TGTGCCATCAGTGAGGTGGGCGGCAATCAGCCCCAGCATTTT CAISEVGGNQPQHF
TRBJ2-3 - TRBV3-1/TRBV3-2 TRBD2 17 TGTGCCAGCAGCCCCAATCTGGGGACTAGCGGTAGAGATACGCAGTATTTT CASSPNLGTSGRDTQYF
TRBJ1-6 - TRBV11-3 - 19 TGTGCCAGCAGCTCAAACCGGGTCGGGGGGCTTTTTCTTAATTCACCCCTCCACTTT CASSSNRVGGLFLNSPLHF
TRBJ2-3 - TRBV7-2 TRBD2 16 TGTGCCAGCAGCAACGGACTAGCGGGGAGCACAGATACGCAGTATTTT CASSNGLAGSTDTQYF
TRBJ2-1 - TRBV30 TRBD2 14 TGTGCCTGCCCGACTAGCGGGGTCTACAATGAGCAGTTCTTC CACPTSGVYNEQFF
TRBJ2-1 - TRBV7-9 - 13 TGTGCCAGCAGCCACAAGACCTACAATGAGCAGTTCTTC CASSHKTYNEQFF
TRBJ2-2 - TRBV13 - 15 TGTGCCAGCAGCTACAGCAGCCTTTACACCGGGGAGCTGTTTTTT CASSYSSLYTGELFF
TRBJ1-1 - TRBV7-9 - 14 TGTGCCAGCAGCCCCCCCCGTGGGGGGGCTGAAGCTTTCTTT CASSPPRGGAEAFF
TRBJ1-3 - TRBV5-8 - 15 TGTGCCAGCAGCTTAACCGGGGGCTCTGGAAACACCATATATTTT CASSLTGGSGNTIYF
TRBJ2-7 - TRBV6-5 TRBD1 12 TGTGCCAGCAGCTCGGACAGGTTCGAGCAGTACTTC CASSSDRFEQYF
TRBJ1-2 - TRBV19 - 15 TGTGCCAGTACCTCTCGCCACGGGGAGAACTATGGCTACACCTTC CASTSRHGENYGYTF
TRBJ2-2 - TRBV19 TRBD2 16 TGTGCCAGTAGTCTAGCGGGGGGAATAAGCACCGGGGAGCTGTTTTTT CASSLAGGISTGELFF
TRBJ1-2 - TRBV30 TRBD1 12 TGTGCCTGGACGACAGGGAATTATGGCTACACCTTC CAWTTGNYGYTF
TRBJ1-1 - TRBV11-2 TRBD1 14 TGTGCCAGCAGCCAGTGGACAGGGGGCACTGAAGCTTTCTTT CASSQWTGGTEAFF
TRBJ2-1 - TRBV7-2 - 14 TGTGCCAGCAGCTTAAGGGGGGGAGGAAATGAGCAGTTCTTC CASSLRGGGNEQFF
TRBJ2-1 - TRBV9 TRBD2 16 TGTGCCAGCAGCGTAAGTAGCGGGGTCTCCTACAATGAGCAGTTCTTC CASSVSSGVSYNEQFF
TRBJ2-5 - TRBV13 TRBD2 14 TGTGCCAGCAGCTTACTAGCGGGGGAAGAGACCCAGTACTTC CASSLLAGEETQYF
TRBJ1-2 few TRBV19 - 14 TGTGCCAGTAGTATAAAAGCCAGGGGTGATGGCTACACCTTC CASSIKARGDGYTF
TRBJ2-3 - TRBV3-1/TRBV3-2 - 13 TGTGCCAGCAGCCAAGCGGGCACAGATACGCAGTATTTT CASSQAGTDTQYF
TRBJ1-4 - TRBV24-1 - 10 TGCGCCGGGCCGGATGAAAAACTGTTTTTT CAGPDEKLFF
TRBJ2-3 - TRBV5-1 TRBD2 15 TGCGCCAGCAGACGCGGGGGGACTAGCACAGATACGCAGTATTTT CASRRGGTSTDTQYF
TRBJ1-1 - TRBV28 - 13 TGTGCCAGCAGTTTGACAGCCAACACTGAAGCTTTCTTT CASSLTANTEAFF
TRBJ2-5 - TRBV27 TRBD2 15 TGTGCCAGCAGTAATCAGCGGGGGCCCCAAGAGACCCAGTACTTC CASSNQRGPQETQYF
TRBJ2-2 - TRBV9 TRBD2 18 TGTGCCAGCAGCCCGATACCGGGACTAGTAGGGACGGGCGGGGAGCTGTTTTTT CASSPIPGLVGTGGELFF
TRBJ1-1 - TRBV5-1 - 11 TGCGCCAGCCGTTGGGGCGCTGAAGCTTTCTTT CASRWGAEAFF
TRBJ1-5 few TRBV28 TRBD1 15 TGTGCCAGGCAACACCGGGACAGGGAAAATCAGCCCCAGCATTTT CARQHRDRENQPQHF
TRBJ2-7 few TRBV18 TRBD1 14 TGTGCCAGCTCACCAGGGGGACAGGTCAACGAGCAGTACTTC CASSPGGQVNEQYF
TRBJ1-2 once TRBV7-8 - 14 TGTGCCAGCAGCCCCGAGGCGGGAAACTATGGCTACACCTTC CASSPEAGNYGYTF
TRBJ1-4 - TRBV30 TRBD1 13 TGTGCCTGGGGCCAGGGGGTTACAGAAAAACTGTTTTTT CAWGQGVTEKLFF
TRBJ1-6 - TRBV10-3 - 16 TGTGCTCCTAGCCCCCGACAGGCCACCTTTAATTCACCCCTCCACTTT CAPSPRQATFNSPLHF
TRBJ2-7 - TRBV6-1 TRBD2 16 TGTGCCAGCAGTGCCCTTGGGGGCGGGGGGTCCTACGAGCAGTACTTC CASSALGGGGSYEQYF
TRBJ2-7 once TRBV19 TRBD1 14 TGTGCCAGTACCTCGGACAGGGGCGCCTACGAGCAGTACTTC CASTSDRGAYEQYF
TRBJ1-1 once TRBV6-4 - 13 TGTGCCAGCAGCGTTAGTGTGAACACTGAAGCTTTCTTT CASSVSVNTEAFF
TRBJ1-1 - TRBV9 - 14 TGTGCCAGCAGCCCAGGACATCTGAACACTGAAGCTTTCTTT CASSPGHLNTEAFF
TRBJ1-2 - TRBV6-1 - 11 TGTGCCAGCAGTGAGAGCTATGGCTACACCTTC CASSESYGYTF
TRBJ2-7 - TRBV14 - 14 TGTGCCAGCAGCCAGGGTGGGCTCGGCTACGAGCAGTACTTC CASSQGGLGYEQYF
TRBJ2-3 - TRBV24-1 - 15 TGTGCCACCAGTGATTTTGGGGCTGGGACAGATACGCAGTATTTT CATSDFGAGTDTQYF
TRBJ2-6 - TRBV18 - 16 TGTGCCAGCTCACCACTAACAGATCTAGGGGCCAACGTCCTGACTTTC CASSPLTDLGANVLTF
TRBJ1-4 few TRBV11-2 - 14 TGTGCCAGCAGCCGTGCCAGAAACAATGAAAAACTGTTTTTT CASSRARNNEKLFF
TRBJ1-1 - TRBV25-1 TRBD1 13 TGTGCCAGCAGCCTTACAGGGGTCGCTGAAGCTTTCTTT CASSLTGVAEAFF
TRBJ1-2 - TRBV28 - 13 TGTGCCAGCAGTCCACATACTAACTATGGCTACACCTTC CASSPHTNYGYTF
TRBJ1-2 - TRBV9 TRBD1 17 TGTGCCAGCCGAGGAGGGGACAGGGCCTTTGGGAGCTATGGCTACACCTTC CASRGGDRAFGSYGYTF
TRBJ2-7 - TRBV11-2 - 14 TGTGCCAGCAGCTTAGTCTCGGGCTCCTACGAGCAGTACTTC CASSLVSGSYEQYF
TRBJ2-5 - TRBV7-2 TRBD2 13 TGTGCCAGCAAGCGGGGGGGCCTGGAGACCCAGTACTTC CASKRGGLETQYF
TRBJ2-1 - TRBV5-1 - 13 TGCGCCAGCAGCCTCATAGAGGGCCATGAGCAGTTCTTC CASSLIEGHEQFF
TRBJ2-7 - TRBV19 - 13 TGTGCCAGTAGTTCCCTAGCGACCTACGAGCAGTACTTC CASSSLATYEQYF
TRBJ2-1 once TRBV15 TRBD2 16 TGTGCCACCAGCACCGACTTGACGGGGGGGCCCAATGAGCAGTTCTTC CATSTDLTGGPNEQFF
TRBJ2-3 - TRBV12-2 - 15 TGTGCAAGTCGCTTTAGTCCCTCCAACACAGATACGCAGTATTTT CASRFSPSNTDTQYF
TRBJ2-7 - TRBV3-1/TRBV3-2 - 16 TGTGCCAGCAGCCCCCGTGGTTCAGGGGACTCCTACGAGCAGTACTTC CASSPRGSGDSYEQYF
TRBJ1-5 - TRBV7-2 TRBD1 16 TGTGCCAGCAGCTTATATGGGACAGCCACCAATCAGCCCCAGCATTTT CASSLYGTATNQPQHF
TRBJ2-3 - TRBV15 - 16 TGTGCCACCAGCAGGGAAGGACAGGGAGGGATGGATACGCAGTATTTT CATSREGQGGMDTQYF
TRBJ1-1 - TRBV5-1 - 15 TGCGCCAGCAGCTTGCTTGGGGGCTCGAACACTGAAGCTTTCTTT CASSLLGGSNTEAFF
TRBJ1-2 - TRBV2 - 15 TGTGCCAGCAGTGACCCAGTGAAGAATAACTATGGCTACACCTTC CASSDPVKNNYGYTF
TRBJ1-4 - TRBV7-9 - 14 TGTGCCAGCAGCCCTCACGGGGGTCGGGAAAAACTGTTTTTT CASSPHGGREKLFF
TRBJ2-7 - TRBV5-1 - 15 TGCGCCAGCAGCCGGCCAGGGAAGGATCCCTACGAGCAGTACTTC CASSRPGKDPYEQYF